This T cell receptor (beta chain) appears in the sequencing data of a study of T-cell reconstitution after alpha-beta-depleted transplantation in children. Study findings and constraints: About two months after transplant, alpha-beta T cells reportedly came from several hundred expanded graft clones. Hyperexpanded clones declined; after one year, newly produced T cells mostly supplied diversity. Day-60 TCRbeta diversity that was high in some patients was derived from surviving recipient T cells and thymic progenitors.

Preparation of the TCRbeta library involved a method that used unique molecular identifiers. A single record per CDR3 protein comes from TCRdb applying MiXCR to the PCR reads. The sample records around 450,000 distinct CDR3 sequences, 8% to 11% being singletons. The CDR3 is made up of 14 amino acids. Trimming pared 1 base from V and 3 bases from J, leaving 10 bases between. Germline V lookup: CDR1 DFQATT, CDR2 SNEGSKA (reference sequence). This clonotype was counted ten times or more. The antigen is undetermined. This specimen consisted of PBMCs, obtained before TCRalphabeta/CD19-depleted stem cell transplant. V gene TRBV20-1 combines with J gene TRBJ2-1, with D perhaps matching TRBD1 or TRBD2 (5 bases each). The clonotype was recovered from a child aged 2 to 10 with inherited bone marrow failure, due to receive a stem cell transplant. Here the CDR3 DNA reads TGCAGTGCTAGAGCGGGACCGAGCTACAATGAGCAGTTCTTC. It encodes CSARAGPSYNEQFF.